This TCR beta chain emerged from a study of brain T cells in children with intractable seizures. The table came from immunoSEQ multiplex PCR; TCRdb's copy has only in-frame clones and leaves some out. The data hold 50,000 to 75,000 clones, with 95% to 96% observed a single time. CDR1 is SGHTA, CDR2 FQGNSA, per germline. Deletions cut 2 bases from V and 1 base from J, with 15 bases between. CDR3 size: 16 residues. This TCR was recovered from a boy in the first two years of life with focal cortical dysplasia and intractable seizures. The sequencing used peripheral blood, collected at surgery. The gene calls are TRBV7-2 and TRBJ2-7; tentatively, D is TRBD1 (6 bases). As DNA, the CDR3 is TGTGCCAGCAGCTTAATTGGGGGCGTCGCATCCTACGAGCAGTACTTC. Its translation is CASSLIGGVASYEQYF.